This TCR beta chain was found in a study of T cells in Graves' hyperthyroidism and ophthalmopathy. General study points: It was a median approximately six months before onset that the model predicted ophthalmopathy. In simple terms, a model built on 13 V-J features told ophthalmopathy apart from stable hyperthyroidism.

Exclusion of patients followed from uncontrolled infection, other autoimmune disease, pregnancy or lactation. CDR1 and CDR2 from the germline V gene are SGHRS and YFSETQ. This CDR3 is built from 13 residues. V lost 4 bases to trimming and J lost 5 bases, with 12 bases between them. Amplification of TCR beta CDR3 regions used RNA as the template. The HTBI primer set served for first-round RT-PCR of the TCR CDR3. Using its own MiXCR run on the multiplex PCR reads, TCRdb lists one record per CDR3 protein. In the table there are a few hundred thousand distinct CDR3 sequences, roughly 46% of which are singletons. With regard to this clonotype: What it binds is not known.

The sequenced sample was peripheral blood or thyroid tissue (not recorded which). This clonotype originated in an adult woman with Graves' disease, either hyperthyroidism or ophthalmopathy (not recorded which). The chain couples TRBV5-1 to TRBJ2-5, with D perhaps given as TRBD1 or TRBD2 (5 bases each). CDR3 sequence reads: CASSPLWGETQYF. In nucleotides, the CDR3 is TGCGCCAGCAGCCCTTTGTGGGGGGAGACCCAGTACTTC. Together with reference TRBV5-1 and TRBJ2-5, the CDR3 gives the full variable domain: KAGVTQTPRYLIKTRGQQVTLSCSPISGHRSVSWYQQTPGQGLQFLFEYFSETQRNKGNFPGRFSGRQFSNSRSEMNVSTLELGDSALYLCASSPLWGETQYFGPGTRLLVL.